The TCR beta chain under discussion was sequenced for a study of blood T cell repertoires in COVID-19. The wider study: Donors in the United States, Italy and Spain gave samples during acute or convalescent COVID-19. PBMCs, B-cell-depleted T cells, or T cells were the source of the cDNA or gDNA that made up the material.

Source study methods: Reference gene primers were amplified, and this amplification served to estimate nucleated cell counts. Measured with immunoSEQ multiplex PCR; TCRdb has only the in-frame clones, and not every one. The DNA gave D and trimming, while V, J and clone size come from that table. The data show some 200,000 clones, about 89% seen once. Germline V CDR1 and CDR2: SGHTA, FQGTGA. With 5 bases removed from V and 1 base from J, the gap between germline ends came to 4 bases. There are 12 residues in the CDR3. The chain uses TRBV7-3 and TRBJ2-3, with D unclear. This clonotype was obtained from a man in his 70s with acute or convalescent COVID-19. Sequencing used peripheral blood. The CDR3 protein is CASSTGTDTQYF. DNA of the CDR3: TGTGCCAGCAGCACAGGCACAGATACGCAGTATTTT.